Listed here are 17 T cell receptor beta chains from one sample, sequenced in a study of blood T cell repertoires in COVID-19. Some clones are missing from TCRdb's copy, which holds only in-frame ones; the method was immunoSEQ multiplex PCR. The data show around 81,000 clones, nearly 90% seen once. The sequencing input was peripheral blood. These receptors all stem from a man aged 70 or older with acute or convalescent COVID-19.

The chain combines TRBV24-1 with TRBJ1-1; D remains ambiguous. The CDR3 is made up of 13 amino acids. From germline, CDR1 is KGHDR and CDR2 SFDVKD. V lost 3 bases and J 0 bases, leaving 4 bases between the germline ends. DNA of the CDR3: TGTGCCACCAGTGATGCTATGAACACTGAAGCTTTCTTT. Protein sequence: CATSDAMNTEAFF.

The chain couples TRBV18 to TRBJ1-4; 8 bases align to TRBD1. The CDR3 contains 14 residues. Per the germline V gene, CDR1 is KGHSH and CDR2 is LQKENI. The V segment lost 3 bases and the J segment 8 bases; nucleotides outside the gene matches: 5. The CDR3 here is CASSPQGAGEKLFF. The CDR3 bases are TGTGCCAGCTCACCGCAGGGGGCAGGGGAAAAACTGTTTTTT.

V is TRBV6-1 and J is TRBJ1-2; possibly TRBD1 for D (6 bases). CDR1 is MNHNS and CDR2 is SASEGT in the germline V gene. CDR3 size: 15 residues. Deletions cut 0 bases from V and 4 bases from J, with 12 bases between. This CDR3 is CASSEATTGFYGYTF. Here the CDR3 DNA reads TGTGCCAGCAGTGAAGCGACAACAGGGTTCTATGGCTACACCTTC.

The J gene is TRBJ2-7, the V gene TRBV28; 9 bases align to TRBD1. The CDR3 is 15 amino acids. V dropped 7 bases and J dropped 2; count of bases not matched to a gene: 9. Germline V gene data show CDR1 as MDHEN and CDR2 as SYDVKM. The CDR3 region is CASITQGAPPYEQYF. DNA of the CDR3: TGTGCCAGCATTACACAGGGGGCGCCTCCCTACGAGCAGTACTTC.

On this clone: Other DNA sequences within the sample encode an identical CDR3. The rearrangement links TRBV27 to TRBJ1-1; 8 bases align to TRBD1. CDR3 size: 15 residues. Germline CDR1 and CDR2: MNHEY and SMNVEV (reference sequence). V was pared by 5 bases and J by 1 base, with 6 bases of the junction left unmatched. The CDR3 is CASSPSGGRNTEAFF. CDR3 nucleotide sequence: TGTGCCAGCAGTCCATCAGGGGGCAGGAACACTGAAGCTTTCTTT.

This chain uses TRBV28 with TRBJ1-3; D may be TRBD1 (5 bases). The length of the CDR3 is 14 residues. Trimming took off 6 bases at V and 0 bases at J, with 9 bases between the two ends. Germline V CDR1 and CDR2: MDHEN, SYDVKM. The chain's CDR3 is CASSVTDSGNTIYF. The CDR3 DNA reads TGTGCCAGCAGCGTGACAGACTCTGGAAACACCATATATTTT.

CDR3 nucleotide sequence: TGTGCCACCAGTGACCCTCGGACAGGGGAGGCTCAGCCCCAGCATTTT. Its protein is CATSDPRTGEAQPQHF. This chain uses TRBV24-1 with TRBJ1-5; 9 bases fit TRBD1. The ends lost 4 bases at V and 6 bases at J; junction bases unmatched: 9. The germline gives CDR1 KGHDR, CDR2 SFDVKD. The CDR3 totals 16 residues.

V gene TRBV5-1 combines with J gene TRBJ2-7; 11 bases fit TRBD1. Trimming removed 1 base from V and 0 bases from J; junction bases left unmatched: 12. CDR3 size: 19 residues. From germline, CDR1 is SGHRS and CDR2 YFSETQ. Here the CDR3 DNA reads TGCGCCAGCAGCTTGAGCCCCGGGACAGGGGGTACCCTCTCCTACGAGCAGTACTTC. Amino acid sequence: CASSLSPGTGGTLSYEQYF.

V usage is TRBV11-2 and J usage is TRBJ2-7; the match to TRBD1 covers 10 bases. Trimming at V came to 7 bases and at J to 2 bases, leaving 5 bases not matched to a gene. From germline, CDR1 is SGHAT and CDR2 FQNNGV. The CDR3 covers 14 residues. CDR3 amino acids: CASTMTGGPYEQYF. The CDR3 DNA sequence: TGTGCCAGCACCATGACAGGGGGCCCCTACGAGCAGTACTTC.

The chain links TRBV5-6 to TRBJ1-6; 9 bases agree with TRBD1. With V trimmed by 4 bases and J by 0 bases, 5 bases remained unmatched. This CDR3 has 17 amino acids. The V gene's germline CDR1 is SGHDT and CDR2 YYEEEE. The CDR3 sequence: CASSRGQGHSYNSPLHF. CDR3 DNA: TGTGCCAGCAGCCGCGGACAGGGGCACTCCTATAATTCACCCCTCCACTTT.

V usage is TRBV28 and J usage is TRBJ1-5; D unresolved. The CDR3 is 11 amino acids. Per the germline V gene, CDR1 is MDHEN and CDR2 is SYDVKM. Trimming cost V 6 bases and J 7 bases, with 7 bases left between them. CDR3 residues: CASRAGQPQHF. Here the CDR3 DNA reads TGTGCCAGCAGGGCGGGGCAGCCCCAGCATTTT. Filled out from reference TRBV28 and TRBJ1-5, the complete variable domain reads DVKVTQSSRYLVKRTGEKVFLECVQDMDHENMFWYRQDPGLGLRLIYFSYDVKMKEKGDIPEGYSVSREKKERFSLILESASTNQTSMYLCASRAGQPQHFGDGTRLSIL.

J is TRBJ2-1 and V is TRBV5-4; TRBD1 agrees at 8 bases. V was clipped by 4 bases and J by 6 bases; unmatched bases: 9. Germline CDR1 and CDR2: SGHNT and YYREEE (reference sequence). The CDR3 totals 15 residues. CDR3 amino acids: CASSALTGGSNEQFF. CDR3 coding DNA: TGTGCCAGCAGCGCCTTAACAGGGGGGTCCAATGAGCAGTTCTTC.

This sequence joins TRBV27 and TRBJ1-2, with TRBD1 matching 7 bases. The CDR3 consists of 18 residues. Germline CDR1 is MNHEY and CDR2 is SMNVEV (reference sequence). V was clipped by 2 bases and J by 3 bases; unmatched bases: 15. This CDR3 reads CASSLRPGTERRHYGYTF. The CDR3 bases are TGTGCCAGCAGTTTAAGGCCGGGGACAGAAAGAAGGCACTATGGCTACACCTTC.

The V call is TRBV11-3, the J call TRBJ2-1; 7 positions match TRBD2. V dropped 1 base and J dropped 6; count of bases not matched to a gene: 6. CDR1 is SGHNT and CDR2 is YENEEA in the germline V gene. The length of the CDR3 is 15 residues. In DNA, the CDR3 is TGTGCCAGCAGCTTAGGCGGGAGCTTTTCCAATGAGCAGTTCTTC. Translation: CASSLGGSFSNEQFF.

The chain has TRBV11-3 and TRBJ2-7, with TRBD1 matching 7 bases. The V segment lost 5 bases and the J segment 4 bases; nucleotides outside the gene matches: 11. Per germline, CDR1 SGHNT and CDR2 YENEEA. There are 15 residues in the CDR3. Here the CDR3 reads CASSISGTASYEQYF. CDR3 DNA sequence: TGTGCCAGCAGCATTTCCGGGACAGCCTCTTACGAGCAGTACTTC.

The chain has TRBV6-5 and TRBJ1-5; 7 bases agree with TRBD1. V gave up 8 bases and J gave up 0 bases; unmatched junction bases: 4. CDR1 and CDR2 (germline): MNHEY, SVGAGI. CDR3 size: 14 residues. The CDR3 loop reads CASRDSHSNQPQHF. The CDR3 nucleotides read TGTGCCAGCCGGGACAGTCATAGCAATCAGCCCCAGCATTTT.

V gene TRBV9 combines with J gene TRBJ1-6, with D perhaps TRBD1 (5 bases). The CDR3 runs 17 residues. Germline CDR1 SGDLS, CDR2 YYNGEE. The V gene lost 0 bases and the J gene lost 0 bases, with 10 bases spanning the gap. CDR3 nucleotides: TGTGCCAGCAGCGTAGATGGGGCGAGCTCCTATAATTCACCCCTCCACTTT. Translation: CASSVDGASSYNSPLHF.